A single sample is the source of the 4 T cell receptor beta chains below, sequenced in a study of T-cell memory formation after mild COVID-19. TCRdb fed the 5' RACE reads into MiXCR, producing one record per CDR3 protein. The data show roughly 350,000 distinct CDR3 sequences, approximately 29% seen once. The material sequenced was PBMCs or a T cell subset sorted from them (not recorded which). These receptor sequences come from an adult woman who had mild COVID-19 (a few samples of this study predate the infection). Cell type and time point are not known.

The chain uses TRBV29-1 and TRBJ2-6; D unresolved. CDR3 size: 14 residues. V gave up 0 bases and J gave up 2 bases, with 5 bases separating them. In germline, CDR1 is SQVTM, CDR2 ANQGSEA. In DNA form, the CDR3 reads TGCAGCGTTGAAGATCTTACTGGGGCCAACGTCCTGACTTTC. It yields the protein CSVEDLTGANVLTF.

The rearrangement links TRBV7-3 to TRBJ2-3; D remains unclear. Per germline, CDR1 SGHTA and CDR2 FQGTGA. V shed 5 bases and J shed 0 bases, with 15 bases lying between them. The CDR3 is 16 amino acids. The CDR3 nucleotides read TGTGCCAGCAGCCAATTCTCCGGACGCAGCACAGATACGCAGTATTTT. Protein sequence: CASSQFSGRSTDTQYF.

The V and J genes are TRBV6-1 and TRBJ1-3, with D possibly matching TRBD1 (5 bases). The CDR3 covers 16 residues. The ends were cut back, 4 bases at V and 4 bases at J, with 17 bases in the middle. Germline loops: CDR1 MNHNS, CDR2 SASEGT. The chain's CDR3 is CASSVGLSGTGNTIYF. The CDR3 DNA reads as TGTGCCAGCAGTGTGGGGCTTTCTGGCACAGGAAACACCATATATTTT.

The J gene is TRBJ2-2, the V gene TRBV11-2; 8 nucleotides align to TRBD2. Germline V gives CDR1 SGHAT, CDR2 FQNNGV. Trimming took 5 bases from V and 2 from J; bases not matched to a gene: 7. The CDR3 contains 16 residues. The CDR3 nucleotides read TGTGCCAGCAGCCCAAGCGGGGGCCTAAACACCGGGGAGCTGTTTTTT. Amino acid sequence: CASSPSGGLNTGELFF.